The table lists the clone carrying this TCR beta chain with a count of one. The data stem from a study of CD8 T cells in Susac syndrome. RNA amounts of about 0.5 to 1 ug underwent reverse transcription with random hexamers. A single record per CDR3 protein comes from TCRdb applying MiXCR to the immunoSEQ multiplex PCR reads. The table records 100,000 to 150,000 distinct CDR3 sequences, about 95% of them present only once. The sequence was collected from a human donor in good health. The source material was CD4+ T cells from PBMCs.

The CDR3 is CASRDRVHGYTF. In DNA form, the CDR3 reads TGCGCCAGCAGGGACAGGGTCCATGGCTACACCTTC. The chain uses TRBV5-1 and TRBJ1-2; 8 bases map to TRBD1. CDR3 length: 12 residues. V gave up 5 bases and J gave up 6 bases; unmatched junction bases: 3. CDR1 is SGHRS and CDR2 is YFSETQ in the germline V gene.